This T cell receptor (beta chain) appears in the sequencing data of a study of OX40 agonist ivuxolimab in advanced cancers. From germline, CDR1 is GTSNPN and CDR2 SVGIG (reference sequence). The CDR3 has 12 amino acids. The V and J ends lost 6 bases and 5 bases, in that order; junction bases with no gene match: 5. Comment on this clone: Antigen unknown.

General study results and limits: Researchers report that CD8+ T cells had, on average, more expanded clones than CD4+.

TCRdb keeps only in-frame clones here, not all; method: immunoSEQ multiplex PCR. This sample has about 80,000 clones, with around nine tenths found just once. This sequence originates from an adult with an advanced solid tumor such as melanoma, head and neck, liver or kidney cancer. The sequencing used CD4+ or CD8+ T cells sorted from blood, collected in a trial of the OX40 agonist ivuxolimab. The rearrangement joins TRBV30 to TRBJ2-7; 9 bases are shared with TRBD1. The chain's CDR3 is CACKTGGNEQYF. The CDR3 nucleotides read TGTGCCTGTAAAACAGGGGGCAACGAGCAGTACTTC.